The clone carrying this T cell receptor (beta chain) was detected ten times or more. Its antigen is undetermined. The time point was: longitudinal time-point 2. Source material was 2 million unsorted PBMCs, stored at -80 °C in RNAlater. This entry comes from a study of neurological immune-mediated disorders. Study-wide results and limits: In HTLV-1-associated myelopathy, TCR clonal expansion was greatest, and in multiple sclerosis it was least, below healthy controls.

V gave up 7 bases and J gave up 3 bases, with 14 bases separating them. The CDR3 runs to 14 residues. It was by 5'RACE with 10-nucleotide random UMIs that the cDNA was made. Over 200 million TCR-beta sequences (from 15-18 subjects) were yielded by each sequencing run. A single record per CDR3 protein comes from TCRdb applying MiXCR to the 5' RACE reads. This sample has tens of thousands of distinct CDR3 sequences; around 10% occur once, and the top ten carry roughly an eighth. The source material was PBMCs. This clonotype originated in a man between 25 and 39 years old in good health. The chain is built from TRBV12-3 or TRBV12-4 and TRBJ2-3; a possible D gene is TRBD2 (5 bases). The CDR3 bases are TGTGCCAGCACCCTGGGAACGGGGACAGATACGCAGTATTTT. Amino acids: CASTLGTGTDTQYF.